This T cell receptor (beta chain) was recovered during a study of shared clonotypes between healthy human individuals. Study conclusions and caveats: Generation of non-shared clonotypes was less probable than generation of clonotypes shared by all four donors.

CD45RO negativity and positive selection for CCR7 defined naive CD8 cells, a population that excluded terminally differentiated effector memory CD45RA+ cells. With 5 bases clipped from V and 4 bases from J, the junction kept 11 bases outside the gene matches. The germline V gene has CDR1 SEHNR and CDR2 FQNEAQ (reference sequence). The CDR3 consists of 15 residues. Details on this clone: What it binds is not known.

Sorted-subset replicate PCRs used 200 ng DNA, approximately 33,000 T cell genomes. The method was immunoSEQ multiplex PCR; TCRdb's version includes in-frame clones alone and lacks a portion of them. This table holds some 1,900,000 clones, about 95% found once. The TCR comes from a young man in good health. The chain uses TRBV7-9 and TRBJ2-7, with 7 nucleotides matching TRBD1. Source material: naive CD8+ T cells sorted from blood. In DNA, the CDR3 is TGTGCCAGCAGCCCGCCGACAGGGTTAGGATACGAGCAGTACTTC. It encodes CASSPPTGLGYEQYF.